The 17 T cell receptor beta chains below all came from one sample that was sequenced in a study of shared clonotypes between healthy human individuals (TCRdb year 2020). The library came from the immunoSEQ multiplex PCR assay. TCRdb retrieved this table from immuneACCESS and kept in-frame rearrangements only. Not all clones are present; in checked studies, unresolved V genes account for under half, and no reason is known for the remainder. The sample table holds roughly 810,000 clones, of which around 96% were seen once. Around 0.25% of the sample is held by the ten biggest clonotypes. CD8 naive samples consisted of CD45RO-negative cells that were positively selected for CCR7, yielding a CD45RA+CCR7+ population without TemRA cells. Sequencing used naive CD8+ T cells sorted from blood. This specimen's cell subset or site label, per the study, means: CD45RA+CCR7+. These receptors all come from a man aged 25-45 years in good health.

The chain has TRBV5-1 and TRBJ2-1, with D unclear. V was pared by 1 base and J by 6 bases, with 26 bases between. The germline CDR1 and CDR2 sequences are SGHRS and YFSETQ. CDR3 length equals 19 residues. CDR3 nucleotide sequence: TGCGCCAGCAGCTTGCCTAGTGTGTTCCGTAGCAAGACAATCAATGAGCAGTTCTTC. Protein sequence: CASSLPSVFRSKTINEQFF.

The chain recombines TRBV27 with TRBJ2-1; 7 bases are a match to TRBD1. V lost 6 bases and J lost 7; bases outside the gene matches: 6. The CDR3 runs to 13 residues. Germline V gives CDR1 MNHEY, CDR2 SMNVEV (reference sequence). The CDR3 nucleotides read TGTGCCAGCAGGGAAACAGGGGAGAATGAGCAGTTCTTC. Protein sequence: CASRETGENEQFF.

V and J are TRBV28 and TRBJ2-1, with D maybe TRBD1 (6 bases). Germline lookup yields CDR1 MDHEN and CDR2 SYDVKM. Trimming removed 3 bases at V and 0 bases at J, with 18 bases between. The CDR3 runs 18 residues. The CDR3, as DNA: TGTGCCAGCAGTTTGGGACAAAACGGGCGTAGCTCCTACAATGAGCAGTTCTTC. Protein product: CASSLGQNGRSSYNEQFF. Looking up the rest from reference TRBV28 and TRBJ2-1 gives the full variable domain: DVKVTQSSRYLVKRTGEKVFLECVQDMDHENMFWYRQDPGLGLRLIYFSYDVKMKEKGDIPEGYSVSREKKERFSLILESASTNQTSMYLCASSLGQNGRSSYNEQFFGPGTRLTVL.

CDR3 coding DNA: TGTGCCAGTAGTTTCCAGGGGGGCGACTATGGCTACACCTTC. It is translated as CASSFQGGDYGYTF. The J gene is TRBJ1-2, the V gene TRBV19, with 7 bases that match TRBD1. J was trimmed by 3 bases and V by 5 bases; bases with no gene match: 6. The CDR3 loop spans 14 amino acids. Germline CDR1 reads LNHDA; CDR2 reads SQIVND (reference sequence). Filled out from reference TRBV19 and TRBJ1-2, the complete variable domain reads DGGITQSPKYLFRKEGQNVTLSCEQNLNHDAMYWYRQDPGQGLRLIYYSQIVNDFQKGDIAEGYSVSREKKESFPLTVTSAQKNPTAFYLCASSFQGGDYGYTFGSGTRLTVV.

The V and J genes are TRBV5-8 and TRBJ2-3; D ambiguous. Trimming removed 4 bases from V and 0 bases from J, with 15 bases in between. The CDR3 has 16 amino acids. Germline V gene data show CDR1 as SGHTS and CDR2 as YDEGEE. For the CDR3, the DNA is TGTGCCAGCAGCCCTCGCGGCAGGCCTAGCACAGATACGCAGTATTTT. Its protein is CASSPRGRPSTDTQYF.

The chain uses TRBV4-1 and TRBJ1-1, with D maybe TRBD1 (5 bases). Deletions cut 1 base from V and 6 bases from J, with 24 bases between. This CDR3 contains 18 residues. Germline CDR1 MGHRA, CDR2 YSYEKL. The CDR3 DNA is TGCGCCAGCAGCCAAGTCATGAGGGGCCCTCTGGGGCGGGCTGAAGCTTTCTTT. Translating it yields CASSQVMRGPLGRAEAFF.

V is TRBV27 and J is TRBJ2-7, with D maybe TRBD1 (6 bases). Deletions cut 4 bases from V and 2 bases from J, with 15 bases between. This CDR3 is 15 amino acids long. Germline CDR1 and CDR2: MNHEY and SMNVEV (reference sequence). The CDR3 region is CASSSMDSLTYEQYF. DNA for the CDR3: TGTGCCAGCAGTTCAATGGACAGTTTGACCTACGAGCAGTACTTC.

V and J are TRBV4-1 and TRBJ2-7; D is ambiguous. The V end lost 0 bases, the J end lost 4 bases, and 13 bases lay between the germline ends. Per the germline V gene, CDR1 is MGHRA and CDR2 is YSYEKL. This CDR3 comprises 15 residues. In DNA form, the CDR3 reads TGCGCCAGCAGCCAAGATTGGGCAGGATTATACGAGCAGTACTTC. This translates into CASSQDWAGLYEQYF.

This chain joins TRBV7-9 and TRBJ1-1; TRBD1 might be the D (5 bases). Germline CDR1 reads SEHNR; CDR2 reads FQNEAQ (reference sequence). The CDR3 is made up of 12 amino acids. Between the trimmed V and J ends, which lost 7 bases and 6 bases, there was a span of 12 bases. CDR3 DNA: TGTGCCAGCACTTCACCGGGGCCTGAAGCTTTCTTT. It translates to CASTSPGPEAFF.

In its sample, this clone was seen once. The rearrangement joins TRBV12-5 to TRBJ1-5, with D perhaps TRBD1 (5 bases). The CDR3 is 13 residues long. V was shortened by 7 bases and J by 2 bases, with 9 bases between the two germline ends. From germline, CDR1 is LGHNT and CDR2 FRNRAP. CDR3 nucleotides: TGTGCTAGTGCCGGAGGGGGCAATCAGCCCCAGCATTTT. Its protein product is CASAGGGNQPQHF.

The chain has TRBV7-9 and TRBJ2-3; no clear D. V lost 7 bases to trimming and J lost 4 bases, with 9 bases between them. CDR3 length: 12 residues. Germline lookup yields CDR1 SEHNR and CDR2 FQNEAQ (reference sequence). CDR3: CASTSVPDTQYF. The CDR3 DNA is TGTGCCAGCACAAGTGTTCCAGATACGCAGTATTTT.

V gene TRBV7-9 combines with J gene TRBJ2-1; D uncertain. The germline V and J ends were trimmed by 5 bases and 4 bases, with 21 bases remaining between them. The germline V gene encodes CDR1 SEHNR and CDR2 FQNEAQ (reference sequence). This CDR3 spans 17 amino acids. The CDR3 here is CASSPNLVGTVYNEQFF. The CDR3 DNA reads as TGTGCCAGCAGCCCAAATTTAGTCGGTACAGTGTACAATGAGCAGTTCTTC.

V gene TRBV6-6 combines with J gene TRBJ1-1; D not resolved. Per germline, CDR1 MNHNY and CDR2 SVGAGI (reference sequence). V was clipped by 7 bases and J by 0 bases, with 9 bases between them. The CDR3 is 13 residues long. The CDR3 DNA follows: TGTGCCAGCACCATCCCCATGAACACTGAAGCTTTCTTT. Amino acid sequence: CASTIPMNTEAFF.

The chain links TRBV20-1 to TRBJ2-1, with D uncertain. V was shortened by 6 bases and J by 7 bases, with 10 bases between the two germline ends. This CDR3 spans 11 amino acids. Germline V gene sequence: CDR1 DFQATT, CDR2 SNEGSKA (reference sequence). CDR3 residues: CSALQVNEQFF. CDR3 nucleotides: TGCAGTGCGCTTCAAGTGAATGAGCAGTTCTTC.

DNA for the CDR3: TGTGCCAGCAGCTTGGAACGACAGGGAGTGATGAACACTGAAGCTTTCTTT. Protein: CASSLERQGVMNTEAFF. The rearrangement joins TRBV5-6 to TRBJ1-1; 7 bases match TRBD1. Germline lookup yields CDR1 SGHDT and CDR2 YYEEEE. Trimming removed 0 bases from V and 0 bases from J; junction bases left unmatched: 8. The CDR3 totals 17 residues.

The chain has TRBV27 and TRBJ1-1; no firm D call. The CDR3 spans 14 residues. Trimming stripped 3 bases from V and 0 bases from J, with 8 bases between. Germline V gene lookup returns CDR1 MNHEY and CDR2 SMNVEV (reference sequence). The CDR3 coding sequence is TGTGCCAGCAGTTTGACTACCCTGAACACTGAAGCTTTCTTT. Protein product: CASSLTTLNTEAFF.

The J gene is TRBJ2-2, the V gene TRBV27; D may be TRBD1 (5 bases). CDR3 length: 14 residues. With 3 bases removed from V and 7 bases from J, the gap between germline ends came to 12 bases. The germline gives CDR1 MNHEY, CDR2 SMNVEV (reference sequence). CDR3 region: CASSFPGIGGELFF. The DNA for the CDR3 is TGTGCCAGCAGTTTTCCAGGGATTGGCGGGGAGCTGTTTTTT.